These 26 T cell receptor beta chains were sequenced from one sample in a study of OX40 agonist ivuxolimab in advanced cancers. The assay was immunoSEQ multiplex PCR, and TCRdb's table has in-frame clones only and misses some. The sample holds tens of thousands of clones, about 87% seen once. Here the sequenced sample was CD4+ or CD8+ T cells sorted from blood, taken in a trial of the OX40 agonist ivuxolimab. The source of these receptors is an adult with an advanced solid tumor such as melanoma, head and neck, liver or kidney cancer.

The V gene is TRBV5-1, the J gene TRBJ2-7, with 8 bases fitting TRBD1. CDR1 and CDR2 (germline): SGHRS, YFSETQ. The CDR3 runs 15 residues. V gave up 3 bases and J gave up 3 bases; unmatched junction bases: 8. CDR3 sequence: CASSSSGQGRYEQYF. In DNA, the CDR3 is TGCGCCAGCAGCTCCAGCGGACAGGGTCGCTACGAGCAGTACTTC.

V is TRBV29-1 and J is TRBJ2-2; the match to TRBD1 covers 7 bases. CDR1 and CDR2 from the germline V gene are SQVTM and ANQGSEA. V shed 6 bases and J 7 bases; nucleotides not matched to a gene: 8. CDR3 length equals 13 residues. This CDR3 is CSVRDRVDGELFF. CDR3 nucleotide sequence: TGCAGCGTCCGCGACAGGGTAGACGGGGAGCTGTTTTTT.

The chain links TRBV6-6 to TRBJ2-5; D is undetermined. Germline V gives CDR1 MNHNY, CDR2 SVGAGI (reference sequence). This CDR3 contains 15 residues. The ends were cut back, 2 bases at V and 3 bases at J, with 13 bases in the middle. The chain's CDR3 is CASSYQPSREETQYF. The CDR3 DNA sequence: TGTGCCAGCAGTTACCAGCCCAGTAGGGAAGAGACCCAGTACTTC.

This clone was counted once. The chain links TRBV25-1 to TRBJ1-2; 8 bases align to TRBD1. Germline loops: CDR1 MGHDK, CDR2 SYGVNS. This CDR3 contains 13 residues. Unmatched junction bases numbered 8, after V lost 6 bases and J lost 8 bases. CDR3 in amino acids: CASSPTGEVGYTF. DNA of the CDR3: TGTGCCAGCAGCCCGACAGGGGAGGTCGGCTACACCTTC.

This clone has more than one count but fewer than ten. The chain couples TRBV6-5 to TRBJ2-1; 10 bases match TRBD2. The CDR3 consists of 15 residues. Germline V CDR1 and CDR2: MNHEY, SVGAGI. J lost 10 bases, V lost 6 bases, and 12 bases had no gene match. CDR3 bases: TGTGCCAGCAGGAAATTCTGGCTAGCGGGAGACGAGCAGTTCTTC. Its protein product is CASRKFWLAGDEQFF.

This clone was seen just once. The CDR3 protein is CASSSPSSEGYEKLFF. DNA for the CDR3: TGTGCCAGCAGTTCCCCCTCGTCAGAGGGGTATGAAAAACTGTTTTTT. The chain joins TRBV28 to TRBJ1-4, with D tentatively TRBD1 (5 bases). From germline, CDR1 is MDHEN and CDR2 SYDVKM. The length of the CDR3 is 16 residues. The V end lost 4 bases, the J end lost 6 bases, and 18 bases lay between the germline ends.

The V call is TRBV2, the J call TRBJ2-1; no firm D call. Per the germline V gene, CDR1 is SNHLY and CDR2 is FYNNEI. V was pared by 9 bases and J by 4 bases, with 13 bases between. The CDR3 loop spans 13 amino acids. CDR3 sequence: CASQGRGYNEQFF. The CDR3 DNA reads TGTGCCAGTCAAGGGCGAGGATACAATGAGCAGTTCTTC.

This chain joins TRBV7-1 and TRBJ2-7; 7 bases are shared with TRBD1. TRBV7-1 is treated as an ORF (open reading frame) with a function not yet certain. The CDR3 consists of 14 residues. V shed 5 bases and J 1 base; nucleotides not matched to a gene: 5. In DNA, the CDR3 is TGTGCCAGCAGCATCCGGGACAGTTCCTACGAGCAGTACTTC. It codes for CASSIRDSSYEQYF.

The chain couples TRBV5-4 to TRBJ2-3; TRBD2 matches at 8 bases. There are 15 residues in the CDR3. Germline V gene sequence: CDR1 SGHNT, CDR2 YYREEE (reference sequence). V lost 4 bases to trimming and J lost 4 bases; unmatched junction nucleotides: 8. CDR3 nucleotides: TGTGCCAGCAGCGACGGACTAGCTAAGGCAGATACGCAGTATTTT. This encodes CASSDGLAKADTQYF. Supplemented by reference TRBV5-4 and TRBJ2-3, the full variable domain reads ETGVTQSPTHLIKTRGQQVTLRCSSQSGHNTVSWYQQALGQGPQFIFQYYREEENGRGNFPPRFSGLQFPNYSSELNVNALELDDSALYLCASSDGLAKADTQYFGPGTRLTVL.

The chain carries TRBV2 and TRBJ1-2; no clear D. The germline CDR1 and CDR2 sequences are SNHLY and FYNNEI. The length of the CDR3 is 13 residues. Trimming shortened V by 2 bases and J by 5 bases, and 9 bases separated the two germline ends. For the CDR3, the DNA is TGTGCCAGCAGTGAACTAGGAGAATATGGCTACACCTTC. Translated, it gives CASSELGEYGYTF.

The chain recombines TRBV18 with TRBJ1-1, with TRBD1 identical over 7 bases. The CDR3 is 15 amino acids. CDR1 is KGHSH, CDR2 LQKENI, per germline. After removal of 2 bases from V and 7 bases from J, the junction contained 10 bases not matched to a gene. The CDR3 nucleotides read TGTGCCAGCTCACCATGGAGACAGGGTGTAAATGAAGCTTTCTTT. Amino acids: CASSPWRQGVNEAFF.

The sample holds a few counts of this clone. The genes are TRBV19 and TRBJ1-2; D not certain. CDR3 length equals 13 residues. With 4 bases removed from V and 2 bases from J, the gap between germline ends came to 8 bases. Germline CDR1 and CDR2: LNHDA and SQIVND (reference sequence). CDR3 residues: CASSTTGNYGYTF. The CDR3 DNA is TGTGCCAGTAGTACTACGGGCAACTATGGCTACACCTTC.

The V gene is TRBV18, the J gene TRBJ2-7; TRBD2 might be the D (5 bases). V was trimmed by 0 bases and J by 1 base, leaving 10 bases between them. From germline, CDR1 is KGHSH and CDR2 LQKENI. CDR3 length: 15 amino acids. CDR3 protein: CASSPPGRGSYEQYF. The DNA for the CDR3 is TGTGCCAGCTCACCACCGGGGAGAGGATCCTACGAGCAGTACTTC.

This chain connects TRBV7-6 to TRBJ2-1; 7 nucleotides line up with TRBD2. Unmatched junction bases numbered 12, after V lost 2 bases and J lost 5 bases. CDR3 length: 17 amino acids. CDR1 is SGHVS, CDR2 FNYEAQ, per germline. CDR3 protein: CASSLMGGASSNNEQFF. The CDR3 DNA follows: TGTGCCAGCAGCTTAATGGGAGGGGCTAGCAGTAACAATGAGCAGTTCTTC.

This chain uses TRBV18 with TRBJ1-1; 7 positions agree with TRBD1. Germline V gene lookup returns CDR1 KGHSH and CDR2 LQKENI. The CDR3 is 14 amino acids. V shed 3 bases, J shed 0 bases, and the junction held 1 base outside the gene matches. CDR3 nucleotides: TGTGCCAGCTCACCGACAGGGTTGAACACTGAAGCTTTCTTT. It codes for CASSPTGLNTEAFF. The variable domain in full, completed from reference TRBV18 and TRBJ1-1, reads NAGVMQNPRHLVRRRGQEARLRCSPMKGHSHVYWYRQLPEEGLKFMVYLQKENIIDESGMPKERFSAEFPKEGPSILRIQQVVRGDSAAYFCASSPTGLNTEAFFGQGTRLTVV.

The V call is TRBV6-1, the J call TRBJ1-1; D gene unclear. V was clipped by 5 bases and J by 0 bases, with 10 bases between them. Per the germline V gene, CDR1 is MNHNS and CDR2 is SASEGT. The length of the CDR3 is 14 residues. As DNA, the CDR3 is TGTGCCAGCAGTCTCGGGGAGGTGAACACTGAAGCTTTCTTT. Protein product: CASSLGEVNTEAFF.

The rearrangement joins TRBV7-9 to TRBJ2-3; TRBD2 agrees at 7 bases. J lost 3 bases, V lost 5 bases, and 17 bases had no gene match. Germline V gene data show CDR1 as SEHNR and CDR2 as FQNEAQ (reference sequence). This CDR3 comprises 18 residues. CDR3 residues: CASSPAVGREDRTDTQYF. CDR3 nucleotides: TGTGCCAGCAGCCCAGCAGTAGGTCGGGAGGACCGAACAGATACGCAGTATTTT.

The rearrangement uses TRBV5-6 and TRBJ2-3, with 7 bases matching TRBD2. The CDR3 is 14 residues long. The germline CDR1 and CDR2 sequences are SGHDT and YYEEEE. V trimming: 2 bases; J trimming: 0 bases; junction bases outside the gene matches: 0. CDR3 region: CASSFGRSTDTQYF. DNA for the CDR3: TGTGCCAGCAGCTTCGGGAGGAGCACAGATACGCAGTATTTT. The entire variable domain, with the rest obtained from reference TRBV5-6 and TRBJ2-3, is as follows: DAGVTQSPTHLIKTRGQQVTLRCSPKSGHDTVSWYQQALGQGPQFIFQYYEEEERQRGNFPDRFSGHQFPNYSSELNVNALLLGDSALYLCASSFGRSTDTQYFGPGTRLTVL.

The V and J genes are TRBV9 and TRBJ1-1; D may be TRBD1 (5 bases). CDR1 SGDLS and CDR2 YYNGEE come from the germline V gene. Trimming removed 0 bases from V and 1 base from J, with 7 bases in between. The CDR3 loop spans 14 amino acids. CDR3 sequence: CASSVGQPNTEAFF. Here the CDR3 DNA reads TGTGCCAGCAGCGTAGGACAGCCGAACACTGAAGCTTTCTTT.

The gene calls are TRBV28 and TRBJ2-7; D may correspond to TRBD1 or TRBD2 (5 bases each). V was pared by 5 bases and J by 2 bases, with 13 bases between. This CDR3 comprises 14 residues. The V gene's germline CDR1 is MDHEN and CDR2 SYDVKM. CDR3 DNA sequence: TGTGCCAGCAGTCAAGGGGACGGCGCCTACGAGCAGTACTTC. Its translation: CASSQGDGAYEQYF.

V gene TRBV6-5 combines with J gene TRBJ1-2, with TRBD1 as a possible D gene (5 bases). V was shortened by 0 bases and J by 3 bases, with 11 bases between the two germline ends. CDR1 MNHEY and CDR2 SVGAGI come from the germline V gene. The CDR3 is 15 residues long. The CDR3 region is CASSYSFKGHYGYTF. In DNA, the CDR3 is TGTGCCAGCAGTTACTCTTTTAAGGGACACTATGGCTACACCTTC.

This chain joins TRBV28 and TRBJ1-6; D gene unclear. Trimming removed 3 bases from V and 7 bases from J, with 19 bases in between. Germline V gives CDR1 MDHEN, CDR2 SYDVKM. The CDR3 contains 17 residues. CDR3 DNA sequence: TGTGCCAGCAGTTTTCGGCTGCGGGGAAGTTGGAATTCACCCCTCCACTTT. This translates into CASSFRLRGSWNSPLHF.

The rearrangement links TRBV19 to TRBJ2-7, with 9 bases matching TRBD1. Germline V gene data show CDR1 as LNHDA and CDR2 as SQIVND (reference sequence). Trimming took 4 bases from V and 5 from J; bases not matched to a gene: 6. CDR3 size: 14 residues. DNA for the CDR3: TGTGCCAGTAGTAAGGGACAGGGTAGAAACGAGCAGTACTTC. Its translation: CASSKGQGRNEQYF.

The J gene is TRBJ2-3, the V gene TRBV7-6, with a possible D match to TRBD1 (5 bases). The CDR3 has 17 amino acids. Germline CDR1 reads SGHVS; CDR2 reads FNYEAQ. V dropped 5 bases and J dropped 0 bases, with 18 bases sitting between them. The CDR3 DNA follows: TGTGCCAGCAGCCCCTTGAGACAGCCCGGTAGCACAGATACGCAGTATTTT. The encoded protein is CASSPLRQPGSTDTQYF. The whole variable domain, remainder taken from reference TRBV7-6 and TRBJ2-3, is GAGVSQSPRYKVTKRGQDVALRCDPISGHVSLYWYRQALGQGPEFLTYFNYEAQQDKSGLPNDRFSAERPEGSISTLTIQRTEQRDSAMYRCASSPLRQPGSTDTQYFGPGTRLTVL.

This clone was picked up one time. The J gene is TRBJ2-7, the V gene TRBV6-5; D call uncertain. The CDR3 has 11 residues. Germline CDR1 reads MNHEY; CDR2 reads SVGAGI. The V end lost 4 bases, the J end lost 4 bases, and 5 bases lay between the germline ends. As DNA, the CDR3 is TGTGCCAGCAGTTGGGGTTACGAGCAGTACTTC. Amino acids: CASSWGYEQYF.

The CDR3 here is CASSYGGGYPEQYF. In DNA form, the CDR3 reads TGTGCCAGCAGTTATGGGGGGGGGTACCCCGAGCAGTACTTC. The chain is built from TRBV6-5 and TRBJ2-7; 7 nucleotides line up with TRBD2. CDR3 length equals 14 residues. The germline CDR1 and CDR2 sequences are MNHEY and SVGAGI. The V gene end was trimmed by 3 bases and the J gene end by 6 bases; junction bases not matched to a gene: 8.